This T cell receptor beta chain was identified in a study of PD-L1 blockade in urothelial cancer. The length of the CDR3 is 15 residues. V was clipped by 3 bases and J by 1 base; unmatched bases: 3. Germline lookup yields CDR1 SGDLS and CDR2 YYNGEE. Time point of the sample: pretreatment peripheral blood. Clones were sequenced by immunoSEQ multiplex PCR, and TCRdb holds only the in-frame ones, with some missing. This table has approximately 67,000 clones, about 86% appearing once. This clonotype originated in a man between 60 and 75 years old with urothelial cancer. The starting material was PBMCs, obtained around atezolizumab (anti-PD-L1) treatment. The J gene is TRBJ2-2, the V gene TRBV9; the match to TRBD1 covers 7 bases. CDR3: CASSEYRGNTGELFF. CDR3 sequence (DNA): TGTGCCAGCAGCGAGTACAGGGGGAACACCGGGGAGCTGTTTTTT.